Listed here is a single T cell receptor (beta chain). Antigen unknown. The CDR3 has 15 residues. CDR1 is SGHAT, CDR2 FQNNGV, per germline. J was trimmed by 5 bases and V by 5 bases; bases with no gene match: 10. This sample is part of a study of T cell responses to AZD1222 COVID-19 vaccine. Overall study context: Samples with a second dose at about 4 or about 12 weeks were pooled together. General study points: Spike-wide coverage was observed for vaccine-associated CD4 TCRs, with dominant responses at 160-218 and 743-854. Baseline antibody screening turned up just a handful of seropositive AZD1222 recipients.

Assay used: immunoSEQ multiplex PCR; TCRdb lists only in-frame clones, some missing. The sample includes over 90,000 clones, approximately 88% of them seen just once. The rearrangement links TRBV11-2 to TRBJ2-7; 9 bases match TRBD1. The sample in question was peripheral blood, obtained on day 0 of AZD1222 vaccination. The sequence came from an adult in good health. CDR3 in DNA: TGTGCCAGCAGCCCAGCCGGGACAGGGCGGGACGAGCAGTACGTC. Its translation: CASSPAGTGRDEQYV.